This T cell receptor beta chain was sequenced for a study of CD8+ T cells in alopecia areata. General observations from the study: Normal skin contains resident alphabeta T cells, and these are also sequenced in scalp samples. Alopecia totalis/universalis scalp especially showed more expanded CD8+ clones than normal scalp.

Sequencing templates came from extracted RNA that was reverse transcribed into cDNA. The protocol was immunoSEQ multiplex PCR, while the TCRdb copy is restricted to in-frame clones and leaves out a portion. The data hold just over 30,000 clones, with around 62% observed a single time. Researchers gathered lesional scalp punch biopsies and peripheral blood from patients with alopecia areata. Starting from PBMCs, sorting isolated CD4+ and CD8+ T cells. With 1 base clipped from V and 0 bases from J, the junction kept 3 bases outside the gene matches. The CDR3 consists of 15 residues. CDR1 is SGHTA, CDR2 FQGNSA, per germline. On this clone: Its specificity is unknown.

J is TRBJ2-7 and V is TRBV7-2; 7 nucleotides align to TRBD1. Material for sequencing was NKG2D-high CD8+ T cells sorted from blood. The sequence was collected from a human donor with alopecia areata. Here the CDR3 reads CASSLGAGGSYEQYF. DNA for the CDR3: TGTGCCAGCAGCTTAGGGGCAGGGGGCTCCTACGAGCAGTACTTC. The whole variable domain, filled in from reference TRBV7-2 and TRBJ2-7, reads GAGVSQSPSNKVTEKGKDVELRCDPISGHTALYWYRQSLGQGLEFLIYFQGNSAPDKSGLPSDRFSAERTGGSVSTLTIQRTQQEDSAVYLCASSLGAGGSYEQYFGPGTRLTVT.